This T cell receptor beta chain is from a study of regulatory T cells in long-lasting Graves disease. General study findings and limits: Persistent Graves' patients showed less TCR diversity than newly diagnosed ones. Exclusively peripheral blood, rather than thyroid tissue, was studied. Between persistent patients, more than 2,500 public clonotypes were shared, exceeding the approximately 900 shared between new patients. TRBV28, TRBJ1-2 and TRBJ2-5 were favored in persistent disease.

Time point given: persistent/refractory GD, antithyroid drugs over 5 years with positive TRAb. TCR sequences were obtained from RNA taken from PBMCs. Assembly of TCR beta libraries relied on iRepertoire HTBI primers together with Arm-PCR of CDR3 regions. TCRdb re-called the multiplex PCR reads with MiXCR, one entry per CDR3 protein. This repertoire shows under 450,000 distinct CDR3 sequences, around 23% found once; its top ten account for about 27%. As regards this clonotype: Antigen: not known.

Looked up from germline, CDR1 is MNHEY and CDR2 is SMNVEV (reference sequence). V shed 6 bases, J shed 4 bases, and the junction held 6 bases outside the gene matches. The CDR3 is 13 residues long. The sequence was obtained from a woman aged 40 to 55 with Graves disease. This chain joins TRBV27 and TRBJ2-7; 7 bases are a match to TRBD2. The starting material was peripheral blood mononuclear cells (PBMCs), obtained when the disease was refractory, from a patient treated with antithyroid drugs. CDR3 in amino acids: CASRLADGYEQYF. Here the CDR3 DNA reads TGTGCCAGCAGGCTAGCGGATGGGTACGAGCAGTACTTC.